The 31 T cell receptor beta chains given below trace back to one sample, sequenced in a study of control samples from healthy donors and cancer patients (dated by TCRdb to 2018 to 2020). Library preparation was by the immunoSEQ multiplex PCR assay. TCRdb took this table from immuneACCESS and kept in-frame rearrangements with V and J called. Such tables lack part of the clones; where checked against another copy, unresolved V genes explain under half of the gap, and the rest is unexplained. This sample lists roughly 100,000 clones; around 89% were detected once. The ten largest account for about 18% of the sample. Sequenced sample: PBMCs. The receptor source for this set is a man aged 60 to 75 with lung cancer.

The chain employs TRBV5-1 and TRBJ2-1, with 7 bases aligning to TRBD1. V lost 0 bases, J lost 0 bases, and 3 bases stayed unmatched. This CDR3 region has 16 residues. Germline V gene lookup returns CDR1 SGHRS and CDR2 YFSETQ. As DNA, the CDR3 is TGCGCCAGCAGCTTGGAGGGACAGACCTCCTACAATGAGCAGTTCTTC. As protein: CASSLEGQTSYNEQFF.

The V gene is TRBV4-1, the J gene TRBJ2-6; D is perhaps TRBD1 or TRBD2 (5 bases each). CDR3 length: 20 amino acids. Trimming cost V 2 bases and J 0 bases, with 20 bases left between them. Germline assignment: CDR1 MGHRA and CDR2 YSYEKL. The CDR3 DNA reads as TGCGCCAGCAGCCAAAAGAGTGGCAGGGTGAGGGGCTCTGGGGCCAACGTCCTGACTTTC. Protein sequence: CASSQKSGRVRGSGANVLTF.

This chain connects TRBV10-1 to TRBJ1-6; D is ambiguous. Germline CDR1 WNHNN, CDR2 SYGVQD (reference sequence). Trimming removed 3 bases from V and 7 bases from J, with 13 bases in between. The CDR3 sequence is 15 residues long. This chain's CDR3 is CASSDRTSGNSPLHF. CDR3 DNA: TGCGCCAGCAGTGACCGGACTAGTGGGAATTCACCCCTCCACTTT.

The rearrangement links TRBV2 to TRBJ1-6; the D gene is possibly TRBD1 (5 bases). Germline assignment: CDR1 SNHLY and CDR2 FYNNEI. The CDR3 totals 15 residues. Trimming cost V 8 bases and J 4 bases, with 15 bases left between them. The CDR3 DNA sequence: TGTGCCAGCTGCTTTCGGGACGCTTATAATTCACCCCTCCACTTT. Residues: CASCFRDAYNSPLHF.

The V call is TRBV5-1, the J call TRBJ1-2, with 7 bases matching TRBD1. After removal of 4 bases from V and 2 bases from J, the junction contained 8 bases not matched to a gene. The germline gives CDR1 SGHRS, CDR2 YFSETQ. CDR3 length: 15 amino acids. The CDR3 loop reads CASSERPGQNYGYTF. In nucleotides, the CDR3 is TGCGCCAGCAGCGAACGACCGGGACAGAACTATGGCTACACCTTC.

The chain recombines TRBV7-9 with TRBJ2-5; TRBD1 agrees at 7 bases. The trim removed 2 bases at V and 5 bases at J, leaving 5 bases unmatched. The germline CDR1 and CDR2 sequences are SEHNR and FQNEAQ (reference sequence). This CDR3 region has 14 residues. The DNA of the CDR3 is TGTGCCAGCAGCTTACAGGGACAGTGGGAGACCCAGTACTTC. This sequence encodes CASSLQGQWETQYF.

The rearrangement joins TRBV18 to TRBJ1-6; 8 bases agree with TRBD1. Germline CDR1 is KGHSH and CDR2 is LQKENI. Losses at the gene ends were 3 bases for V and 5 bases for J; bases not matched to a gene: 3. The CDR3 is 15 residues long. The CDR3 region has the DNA TGTGCCAGCTCACCGCAGGGACAGGATAATTCACCCCTCCACTTT. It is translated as CASSPQGQDNSPLHF.

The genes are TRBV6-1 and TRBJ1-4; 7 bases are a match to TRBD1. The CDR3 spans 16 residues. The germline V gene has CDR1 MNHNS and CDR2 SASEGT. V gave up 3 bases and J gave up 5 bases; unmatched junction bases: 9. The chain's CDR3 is CASSDLAGTENEKLFF. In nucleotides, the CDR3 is TGTGCCAGCAGTGATCTCGCCGGGACAGAAAATGAAAAACTGTTTTTT.

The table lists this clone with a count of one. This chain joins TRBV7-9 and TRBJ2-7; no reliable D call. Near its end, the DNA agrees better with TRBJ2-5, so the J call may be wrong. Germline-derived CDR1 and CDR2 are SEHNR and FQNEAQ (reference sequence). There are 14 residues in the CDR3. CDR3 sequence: CASSLAGPGRTQYF. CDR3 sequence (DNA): TGTGCCAGCAGCTTAGCGGGTCCCGGAAGGACCCAGTACTTC.

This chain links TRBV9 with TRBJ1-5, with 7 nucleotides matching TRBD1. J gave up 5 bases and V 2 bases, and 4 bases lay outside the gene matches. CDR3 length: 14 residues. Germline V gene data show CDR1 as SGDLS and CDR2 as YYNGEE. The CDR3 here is CASSVRQGDQPQHF. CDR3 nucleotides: TGTGCCAGCAGCGTCCGACAGGGCGATCAGCCCCAGCATTTT.

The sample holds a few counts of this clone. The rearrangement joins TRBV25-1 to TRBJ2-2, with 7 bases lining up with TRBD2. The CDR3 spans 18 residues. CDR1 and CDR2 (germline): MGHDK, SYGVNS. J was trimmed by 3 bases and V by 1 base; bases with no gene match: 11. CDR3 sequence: CASSELTTGLWDTGELFF. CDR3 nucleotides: TGTGCCAGCAGTGAATTAACCACGGGACTATGGGACACCGGGGAGCTGTTTTTT.

This CDR3 reads CASSSTQGVSTEAFF. The DNA of the CDR3 is TGTGCCAGCAGCTCTACACAGGGGGTGAGCACTGAAGCTTTCTTT. This chain uses TRBV11-2 with TRBJ1-1; 8 bases line up with TRBD1. V lost 4 bases, J lost 4 bases, and 8 bases stayed unmatched. This CDR3 has 15 amino acids. Germline V lookup: CDR1 SGHAT, CDR2 FQNNGV.

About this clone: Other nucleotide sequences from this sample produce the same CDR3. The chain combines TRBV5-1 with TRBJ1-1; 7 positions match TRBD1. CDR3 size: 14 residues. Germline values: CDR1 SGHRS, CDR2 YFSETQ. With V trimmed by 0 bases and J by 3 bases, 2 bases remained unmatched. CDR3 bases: TGCGCCAGCAGCTTGGTAACAGGGGACACTGAAGCTTTCTTT. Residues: CASSLVTGDTEAFF.

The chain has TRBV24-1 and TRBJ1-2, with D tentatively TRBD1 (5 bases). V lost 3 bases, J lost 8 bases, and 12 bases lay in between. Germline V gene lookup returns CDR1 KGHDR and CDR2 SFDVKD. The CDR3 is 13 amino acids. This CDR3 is CATSDRAGRGYTF. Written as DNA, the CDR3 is TGTGCCACCAGTGATCGGGCAGGGCGAGGCTACACCTTC.

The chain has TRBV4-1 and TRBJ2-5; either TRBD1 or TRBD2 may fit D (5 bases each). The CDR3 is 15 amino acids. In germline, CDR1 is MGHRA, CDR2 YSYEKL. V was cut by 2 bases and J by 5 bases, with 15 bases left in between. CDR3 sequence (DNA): TGCGCCAGCAGCCAATGGGACCGTGTTCCGGAGACCCAGTACTTC. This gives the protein CASSQWDRVPETQYF.

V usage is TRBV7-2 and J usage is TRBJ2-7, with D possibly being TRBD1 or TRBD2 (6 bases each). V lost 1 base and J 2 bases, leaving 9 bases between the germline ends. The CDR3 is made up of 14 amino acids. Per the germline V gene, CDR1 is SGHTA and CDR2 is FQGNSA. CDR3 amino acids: CASSLEGGAYEQYF. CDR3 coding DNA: TGTGCCAGCAGCTTAGAGGGGGGAGCCTACGAGCAGTACTTC.

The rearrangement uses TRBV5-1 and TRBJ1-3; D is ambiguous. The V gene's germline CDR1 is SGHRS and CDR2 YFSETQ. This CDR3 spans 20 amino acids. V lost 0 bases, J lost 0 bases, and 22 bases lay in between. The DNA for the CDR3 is TGCGCCAGCAGCTTGGGGTTTATAGACTCCGCGATCACCTCTGGAAACACCATATATTTT. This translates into CASSLGFIDSAITSGNTIYF.

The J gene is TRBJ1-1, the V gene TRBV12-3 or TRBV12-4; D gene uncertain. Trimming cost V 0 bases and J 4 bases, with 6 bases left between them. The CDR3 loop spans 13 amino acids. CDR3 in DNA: TGTGCCAGCAGTTTAGCGATGGGCACTGAAGCTTTCTTT. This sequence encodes CASSLAMGTEAFF.

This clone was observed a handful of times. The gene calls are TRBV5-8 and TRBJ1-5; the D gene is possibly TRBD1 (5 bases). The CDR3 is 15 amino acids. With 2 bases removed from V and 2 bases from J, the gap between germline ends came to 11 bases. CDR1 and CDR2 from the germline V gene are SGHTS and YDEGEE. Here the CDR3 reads CASSFGGYGNQPQHF. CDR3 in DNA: TGTGCCAGCAGCTTCGGGGGATACGGCAATCAGCCCCAGCATTTT.

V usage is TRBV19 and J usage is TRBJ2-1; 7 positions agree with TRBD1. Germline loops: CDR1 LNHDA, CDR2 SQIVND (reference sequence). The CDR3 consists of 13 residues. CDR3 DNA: TGTGCGACACAGGGGCAGTCCTACAATGAGCAGTTCTTC. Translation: CATQGQSYNEQFF.

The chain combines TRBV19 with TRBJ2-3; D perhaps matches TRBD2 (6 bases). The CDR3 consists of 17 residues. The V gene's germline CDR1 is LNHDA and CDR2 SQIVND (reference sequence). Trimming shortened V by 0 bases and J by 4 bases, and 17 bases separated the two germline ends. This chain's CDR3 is CASSIDRIGGPADTQYF. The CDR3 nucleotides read TGTGCCAGTAGTATAGATCGGATCGGGGGTCCGGCAGATACGCAGTATTTT.

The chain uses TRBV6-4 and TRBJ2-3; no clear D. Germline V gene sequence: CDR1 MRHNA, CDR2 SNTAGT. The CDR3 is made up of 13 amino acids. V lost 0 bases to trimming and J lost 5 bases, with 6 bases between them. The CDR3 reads CASSDSYRDTQYF. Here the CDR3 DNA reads TGTGCCAGCAGTGACTCGTACCGAGATACGCAGTATTTT.

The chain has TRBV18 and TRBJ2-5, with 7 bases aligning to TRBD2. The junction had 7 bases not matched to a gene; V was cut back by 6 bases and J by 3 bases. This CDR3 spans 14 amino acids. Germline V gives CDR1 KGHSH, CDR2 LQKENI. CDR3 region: CASSLNRGEETQYF. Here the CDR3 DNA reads TGTGCCAGCTCTTTGAACCGGGGGGAAGAGACCCAGTACTTC.

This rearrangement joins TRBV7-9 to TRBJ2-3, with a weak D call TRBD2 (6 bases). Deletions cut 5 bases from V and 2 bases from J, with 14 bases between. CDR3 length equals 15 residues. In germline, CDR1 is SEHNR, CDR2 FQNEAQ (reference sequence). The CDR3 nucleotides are TGTGCCAGCAGCCAAACCCGGGGGACCACAGATACGCAGTATTTT. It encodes CASSQTRGTTDTQYF.

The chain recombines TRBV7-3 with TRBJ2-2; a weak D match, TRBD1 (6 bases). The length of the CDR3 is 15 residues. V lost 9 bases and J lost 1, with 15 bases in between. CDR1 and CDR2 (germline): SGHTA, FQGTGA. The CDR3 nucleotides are TGTGCCAGTGCCCGGGACACAAAGAACACCGGGGAGCTGTTTTTT. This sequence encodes CASARDTKNTGELFF. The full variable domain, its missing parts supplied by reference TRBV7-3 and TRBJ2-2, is GAGVSQTPSNKVTEKGKYVELRCDPISGHTALYWYRQSLGQGPEFLIYFQGTGAADDSGLPNDRFFAVRPEGSVSTLKIQRTERGDSAVYLCASARDTKNTGELFFGEGSRLTVL.

CDR3 protein: CASSEVGSGNTIYF. In nucleotides, the CDR3 is TGTGCCAGCAGTGAAGTAGGCTCTGGAAACACCATATATTTT. The rearrangement uses TRBV2 and TRBJ1-3, with D uncertain. The V end lost 1 base, the J end lost 0 bases, and 4 bases lay between the germline ends. The CDR3 sequence is 14 residues long. The V gene's germline CDR1 is SNHLY and CDR2 FYNNEI.

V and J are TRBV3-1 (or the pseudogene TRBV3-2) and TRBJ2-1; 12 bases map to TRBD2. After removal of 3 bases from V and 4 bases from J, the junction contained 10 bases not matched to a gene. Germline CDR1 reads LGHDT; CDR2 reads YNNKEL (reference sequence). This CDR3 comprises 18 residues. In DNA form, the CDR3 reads TGTGCCAGCAGCCACCGCACTTGGACTAGCGGGAAATACAATGAGCAGTTCTTC. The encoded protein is CASSHRTWTSGKYNEQFF.

The CDR3: CAWKPRDSYTGELFF. The CDR3 bases are TGTGCCTGGAAGCCGAGGGACTCCTACACCGGGGAGCTGTTTTTT. The genes are TRBV30 and TRBJ2-2; tentative D call: TRBD2 (6 bases). The V gene lost 4 bases and the J gene lost 3 bases, with 15 bases spanning the gap. Germline V CDR1 and CDR2: GTSNPN, SVGIG (reference sequence). This CDR3 region has 15 residues. Using reference TRBV30 and TRBJ2-2 for the parts outside the CDR3, the full variable domain is SQTIHQWPATLVQPVGSPLSLECTVEGTSNPNLYWYRQAAGRGLQLLFYSVGIGQISSEVPQNLSASRPQDRQFILSSKKLLLSDSGFYLCAWKPRDSYTGELFFGEGSRLTVL.

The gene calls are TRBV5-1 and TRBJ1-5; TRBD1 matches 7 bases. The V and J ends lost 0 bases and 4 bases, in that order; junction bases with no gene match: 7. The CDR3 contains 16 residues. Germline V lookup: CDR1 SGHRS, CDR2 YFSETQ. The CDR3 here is CASSLEGARGNQPQHF. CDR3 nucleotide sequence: TGCGCCAGCAGCTTGGAGGGGGCACGGGGAAATCAGCCCCAGCATTTT. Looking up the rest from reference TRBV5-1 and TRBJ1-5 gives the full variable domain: KAGVTQTPRYLIKTRGQQVTLSCSPISGHRSVSWYQQTPGQGLQFLFEYFSETQRNKGNFPGRFSGRQFSNSRSEMNVSTLELGDSALYLCASSLEGARGNQPQHFGDGTRLSIL.

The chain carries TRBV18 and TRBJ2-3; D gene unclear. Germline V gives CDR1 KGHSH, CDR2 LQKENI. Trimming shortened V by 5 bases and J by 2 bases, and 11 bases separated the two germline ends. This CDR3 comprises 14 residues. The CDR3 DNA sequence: TGTGCCAGCTCAATACTCCGGGCCACAGATACGCAGTATTTT. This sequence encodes CASSILRATDTQYF.

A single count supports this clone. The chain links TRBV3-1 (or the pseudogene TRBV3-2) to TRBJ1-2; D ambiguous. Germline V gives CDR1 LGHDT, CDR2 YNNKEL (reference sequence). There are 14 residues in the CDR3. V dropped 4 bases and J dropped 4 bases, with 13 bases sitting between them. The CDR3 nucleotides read TGTGCCAGCAGCCTGTCTTCGAGTAGCTATGGCTACACCTTC. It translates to CASSLSSSSYGYTF.